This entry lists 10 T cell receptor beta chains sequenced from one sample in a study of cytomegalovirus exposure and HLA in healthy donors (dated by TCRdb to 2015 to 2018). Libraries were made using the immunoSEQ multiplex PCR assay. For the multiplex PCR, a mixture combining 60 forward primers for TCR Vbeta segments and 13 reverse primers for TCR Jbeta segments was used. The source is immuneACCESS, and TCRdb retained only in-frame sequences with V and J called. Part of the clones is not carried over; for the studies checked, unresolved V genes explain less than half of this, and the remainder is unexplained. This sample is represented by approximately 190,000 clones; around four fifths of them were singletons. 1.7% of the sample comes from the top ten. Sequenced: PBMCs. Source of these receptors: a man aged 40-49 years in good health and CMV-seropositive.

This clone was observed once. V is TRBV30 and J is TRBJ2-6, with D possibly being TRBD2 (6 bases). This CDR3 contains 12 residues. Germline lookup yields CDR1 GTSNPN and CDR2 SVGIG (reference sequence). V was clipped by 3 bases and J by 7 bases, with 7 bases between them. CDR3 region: CAWSAGANVLTF. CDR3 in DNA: TGTGCCTGGAGCGCGGGAGCCAACGTCCTGACTTTC.

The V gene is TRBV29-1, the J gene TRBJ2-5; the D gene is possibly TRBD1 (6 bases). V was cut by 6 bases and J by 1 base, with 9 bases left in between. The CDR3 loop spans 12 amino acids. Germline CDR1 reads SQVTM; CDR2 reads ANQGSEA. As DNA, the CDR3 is TGCAGCGTCCGACAGGTCCAAGAGACCCAGTACTTC. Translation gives CSVRQVQETQYF.

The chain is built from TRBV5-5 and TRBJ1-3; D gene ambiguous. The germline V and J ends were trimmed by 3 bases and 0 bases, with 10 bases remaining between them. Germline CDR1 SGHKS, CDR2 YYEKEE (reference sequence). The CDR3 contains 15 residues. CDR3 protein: CASSSEASSGNTIYF. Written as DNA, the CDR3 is TGTGCCAGCAGCTCGGAGGCGAGCTCTGGAAACACCATATATTTT. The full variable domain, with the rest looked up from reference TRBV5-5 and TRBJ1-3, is DAGVTQSPTHLIKTRGQQVTLRCSPISGHKSVSWYQQVLGQGPQFIFQYYEKEERGRGNFPDRFSARQFPNYSSELNVNALLLGDSALYLCASSSEASSGNTIYFGEGSWLTVV.

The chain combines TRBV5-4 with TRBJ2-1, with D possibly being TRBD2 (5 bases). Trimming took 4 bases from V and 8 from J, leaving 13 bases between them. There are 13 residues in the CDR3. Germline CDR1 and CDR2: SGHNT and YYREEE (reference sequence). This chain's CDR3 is CASSNLTRDEQFF. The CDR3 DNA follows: TGTGCCAGCAGCAACCTGACGAGGGATGAGCAGTTCTTC.

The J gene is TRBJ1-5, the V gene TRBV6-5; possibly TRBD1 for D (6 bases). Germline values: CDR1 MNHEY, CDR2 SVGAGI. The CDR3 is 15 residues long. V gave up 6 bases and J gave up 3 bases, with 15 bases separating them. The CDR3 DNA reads TGTGCCAGCAGGCGTAGGACAGATTCCAATCAGCCCCAGCATTTT. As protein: CASRRRTDSNQPQHF.

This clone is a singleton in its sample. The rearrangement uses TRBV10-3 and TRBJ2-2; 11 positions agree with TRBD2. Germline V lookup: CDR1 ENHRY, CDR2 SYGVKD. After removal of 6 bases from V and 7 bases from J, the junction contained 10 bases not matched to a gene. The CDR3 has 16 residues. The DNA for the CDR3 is TGTGCCATCAGGCCTACTAGCGGGAGTTTCGGCGGGGAGCTGTTTTTT. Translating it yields CAIRPTSGSFGGELFF.

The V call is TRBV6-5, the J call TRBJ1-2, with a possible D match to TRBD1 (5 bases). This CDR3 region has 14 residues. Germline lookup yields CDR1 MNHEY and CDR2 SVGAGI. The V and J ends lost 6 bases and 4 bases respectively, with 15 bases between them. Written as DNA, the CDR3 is TGTGCCAGCAGGCGGGACTCGGGGCCCTATGGCTACACCTTC. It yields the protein CASRRDSGPYGYTF.

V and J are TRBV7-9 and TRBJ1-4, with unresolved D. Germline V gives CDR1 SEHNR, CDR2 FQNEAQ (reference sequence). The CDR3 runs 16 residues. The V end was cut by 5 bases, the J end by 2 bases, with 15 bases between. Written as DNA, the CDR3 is TGTGCCAGCAGCCGAAGCAGAGGGTCTACTAATGAAAAACTGTTTTTT. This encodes CASSRSRGSTNEKLFF.

The CDR3 coding sequence is TGTGCCAGCAGTCCCCAGGTTCCTGAAGCTTTCTTT. Its protein product is CASSPQVPEAFF. This chain connects TRBV2 to TRBJ1-1; no firm D call. The CDR3 has 12 amino acids. The V gene lost 5 bases and the J gene lost 6 bases, with 10 bases spanning the gap. Germline CDR1 is SNHLY and CDR2 is FYNNEI.

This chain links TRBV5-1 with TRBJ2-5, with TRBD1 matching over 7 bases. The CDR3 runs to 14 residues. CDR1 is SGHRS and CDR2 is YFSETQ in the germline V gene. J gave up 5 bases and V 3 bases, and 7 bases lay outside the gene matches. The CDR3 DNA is TGCGCCAGCAGCTGGAACAGGGGCGGCGAGACCCAGTACTTC. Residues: CASSWNRGGETQYF.